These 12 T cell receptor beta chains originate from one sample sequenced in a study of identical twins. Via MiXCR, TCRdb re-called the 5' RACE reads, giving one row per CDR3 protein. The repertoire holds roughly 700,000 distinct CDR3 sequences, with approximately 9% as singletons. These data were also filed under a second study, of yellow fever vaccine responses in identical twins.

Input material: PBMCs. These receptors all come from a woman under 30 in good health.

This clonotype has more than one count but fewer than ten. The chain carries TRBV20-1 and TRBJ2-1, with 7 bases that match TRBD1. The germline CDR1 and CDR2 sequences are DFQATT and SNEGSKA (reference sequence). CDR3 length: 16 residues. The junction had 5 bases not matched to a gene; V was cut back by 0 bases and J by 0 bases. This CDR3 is CSARDPQGHSYNEQFF. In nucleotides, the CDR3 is TGCAGTGCTAGAGATCCACAGGGGCACTCCTACAATGAGCAGTTCTTC.

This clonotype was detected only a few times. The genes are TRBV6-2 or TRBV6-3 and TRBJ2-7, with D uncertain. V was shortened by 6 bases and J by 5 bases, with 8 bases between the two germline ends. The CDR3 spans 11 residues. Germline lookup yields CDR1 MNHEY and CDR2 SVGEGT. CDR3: CASRPPDEQYF. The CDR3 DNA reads TGTGCCAGCAGACCGCCGGACGAGCAGTACTTC.

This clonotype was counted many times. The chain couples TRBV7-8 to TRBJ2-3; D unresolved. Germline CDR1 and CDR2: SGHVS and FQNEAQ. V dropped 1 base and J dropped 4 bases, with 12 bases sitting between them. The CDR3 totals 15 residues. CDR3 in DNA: TGTGCCAGCAGCTTAGGGCAGGCTTGGGCAGATACGCAGTATTTT. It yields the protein CASSLGQAWADTQYF.

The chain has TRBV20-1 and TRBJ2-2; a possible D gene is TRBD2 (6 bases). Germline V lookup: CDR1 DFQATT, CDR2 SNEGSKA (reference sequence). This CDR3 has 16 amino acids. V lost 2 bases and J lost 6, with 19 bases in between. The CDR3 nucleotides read TGCAGTGCTAGATCTCGGGGGACCTGGGAGGCCGGGGAGCTGTTTTTT. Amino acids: CSARSRGTWEAGELFF.

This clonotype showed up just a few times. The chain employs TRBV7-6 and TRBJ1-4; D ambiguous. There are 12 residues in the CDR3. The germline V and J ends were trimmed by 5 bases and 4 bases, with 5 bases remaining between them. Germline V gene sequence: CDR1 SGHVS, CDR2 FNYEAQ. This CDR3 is CASSGSNEKLFF. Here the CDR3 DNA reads TGTGCCAGCAGCGGAAGTAATGAAAAACTGTTTTTT.

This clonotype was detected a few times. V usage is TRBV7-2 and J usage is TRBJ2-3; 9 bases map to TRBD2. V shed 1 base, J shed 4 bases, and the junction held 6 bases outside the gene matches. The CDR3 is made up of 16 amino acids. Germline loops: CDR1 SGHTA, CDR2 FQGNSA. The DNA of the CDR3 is TGTGCCAGCAGCTTAGGGGCGGGGGGGCCCGCAGATACGCAGTATTTT. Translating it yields CASSLGAGGPADTQYF. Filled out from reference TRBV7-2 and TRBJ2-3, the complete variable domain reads GAGVSQSPSNKVTEKGKDVELRCDPISGHTALYWYRQSLGQGLEFLIYFQGNSAPDKSGLPSDRFSAERTGGSVSTLTIQRTQQEDSAVYLCASSLGAGGPADTQYFGPGTRLTVL.

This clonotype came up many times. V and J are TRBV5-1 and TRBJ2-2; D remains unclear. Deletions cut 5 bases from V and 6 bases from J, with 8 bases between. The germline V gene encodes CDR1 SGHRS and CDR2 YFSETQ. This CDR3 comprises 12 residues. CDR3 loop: CASSTAPGELFF. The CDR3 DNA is TGCGCCAGCAGTACCGCCCCCGGGGAGCTGTTTTTT. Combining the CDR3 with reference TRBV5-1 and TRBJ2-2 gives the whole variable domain KAGVTQTPRYLIKTRGQQVTLSCSPISGHRSVSWYQQTPGQGLQFLFEYFSETQRNKGNFPGRFSGRQFSNSRSEMNVSTLELGDSALYLCASSTAPGELFFGEGSRLTVL.

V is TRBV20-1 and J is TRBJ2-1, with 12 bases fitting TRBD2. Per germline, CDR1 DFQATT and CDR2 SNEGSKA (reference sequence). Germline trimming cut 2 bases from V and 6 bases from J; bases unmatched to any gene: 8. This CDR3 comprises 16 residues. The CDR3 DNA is TGCAGTGCTAGACCGCCTAGCGGGAGGGCCGTCAATGAGCAGTTCTTC. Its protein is CSARPPSGRAVNEQFF.

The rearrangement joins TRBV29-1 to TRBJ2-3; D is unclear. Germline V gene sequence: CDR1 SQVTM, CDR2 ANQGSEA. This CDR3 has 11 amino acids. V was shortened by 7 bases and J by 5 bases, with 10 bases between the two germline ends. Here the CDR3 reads CSGYVVDTQYF. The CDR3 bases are TGCAGCGGGTATGTGGTAGATACGCAGTATTTT.

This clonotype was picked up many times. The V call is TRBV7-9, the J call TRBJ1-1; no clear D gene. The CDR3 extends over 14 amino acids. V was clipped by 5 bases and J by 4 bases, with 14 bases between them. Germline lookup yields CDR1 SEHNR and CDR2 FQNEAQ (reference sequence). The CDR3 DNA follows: TGTGCCAGCAGCGTCCGGGCGGAGGGCACTGAAGCTTTCTTT. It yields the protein CASSVRAEGTEAFF.

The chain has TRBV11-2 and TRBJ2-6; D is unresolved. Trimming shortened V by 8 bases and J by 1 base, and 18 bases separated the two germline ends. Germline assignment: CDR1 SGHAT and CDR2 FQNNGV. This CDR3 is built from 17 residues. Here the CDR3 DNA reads TGTGCCAGCCTCGCGCGGATTCGGCGTTCTGGGGCCAACGTCCTGACTTTC. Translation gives CASLARIRRSGANVLTF.

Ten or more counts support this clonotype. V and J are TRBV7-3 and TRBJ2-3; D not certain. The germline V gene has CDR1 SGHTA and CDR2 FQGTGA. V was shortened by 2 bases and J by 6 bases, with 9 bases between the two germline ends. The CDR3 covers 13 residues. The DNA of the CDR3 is TGTGCCAGCAGCTTACTTCCCCCCGATACGCAGTATTTT. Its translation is CASSLLPPDTQYF.